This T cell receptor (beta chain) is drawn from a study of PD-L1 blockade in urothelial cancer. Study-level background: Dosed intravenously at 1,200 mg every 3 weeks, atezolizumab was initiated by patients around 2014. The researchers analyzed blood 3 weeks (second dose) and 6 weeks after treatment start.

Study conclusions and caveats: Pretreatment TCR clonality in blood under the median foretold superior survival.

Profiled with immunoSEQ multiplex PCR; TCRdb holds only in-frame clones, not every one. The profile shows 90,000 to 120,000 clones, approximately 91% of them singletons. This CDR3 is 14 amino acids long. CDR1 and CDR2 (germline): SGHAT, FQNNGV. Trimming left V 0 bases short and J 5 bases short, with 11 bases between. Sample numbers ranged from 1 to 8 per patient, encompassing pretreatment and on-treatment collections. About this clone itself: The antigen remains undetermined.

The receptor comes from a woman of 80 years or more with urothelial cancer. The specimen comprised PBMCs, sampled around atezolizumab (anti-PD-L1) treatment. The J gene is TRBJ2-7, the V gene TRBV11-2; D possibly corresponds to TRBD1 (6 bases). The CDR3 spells CASSLDRGIHEQYF. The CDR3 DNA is TGTGCCAGCAGCTTAGACAGGGGAATCCACGAGCAGTACTTC.